Included here is one TCR beta chain sequence, with context. Its antigen remains unidentified. Other DNA sequences in this sample translate to the same CDR3. Researchers divided each subset's genomic DNA evenly across several immunoSEQ plates. Per the authors' pipeline: With immunoSEQ giving junction-only sequences and no quality scores, filtering differed. Some clones are missing from TCRdb's copy, which holds only in-frame ones; the method was immunoSEQ multiplex PCR. V and J calls and clone size come straight from that table; D and trimming were deduced from the DNA. This sample yields roughly 2 million clones, of which roughly 94% are seen a single time; under 0.15% belongs to the top ten. CD45RA-negative memory and CD45RA+ naive subsets were split from the CD4+ cells. The sample is drawn from a study of shared clonotypes between healthy human individuals. Regarding the study as a whole: In a few donors, about 5% of naive CD4 clonotypes appeared in common.

Per the germline V gene, CDR1 is SEHNR and CDR2 is FQNEAQ (reference sequence). This CDR3 comprises 13 residues. The germline V and J ends were trimmed by 4 bases and 4 bases, with 11 bases remaining between them. Sequenced input: naive CD4+ T cells sorted from blood. Sample subset: CD45RA+ positively selected. The source is a man in his late teens or twenties in good health. This chain connects TRBV7-9 to TRBJ2-7; tentatively, D is TRBD2 (6 bases). Here the CDR3 reads CASSSGSPYEQYF. For the CDR3, the DNA is TGTGCCAGCAGCTCCGGGAGTCCTTACGAGCAGTACTTC.